The 20 T cell receptor beta chains below were found in one sample sequenced in a study of shared clonotypes between healthy human individuals. Some clones are missing from TCRdb's copy, which holds only in-frame ones; the method was immunoSEQ multiplex PCR. The table lists about 2,500,000 clones, around nine tenths of them singletons. The sample was naive CD4+ T cells sorted from blood. Documented subset: CD45RA+ positively selected. These receptors were obtained from a man between 18 and 29 years old in good health.

V and J are TRBV6-1 and TRBJ2-7; D uncertain. V lost 8 bases and J 4 bases, leaving 12 bases between the germline ends. Germline V gene sequence: CDR1 MNHNS, CDR2 SASEGT. The CDR3 is 12 residues long. The CDR3 here is CASSQDQYEQYF. CDR3 bases: TGTGCCAGCTCTCAGGATCAATACGAGCAGTACTTC.

The J gene is TRBJ2-7, the V gene TRBV28, with 11 bases lining up with TRBD1. The CDR3 has 15 residues. Germline V gene data show CDR1 as MDHEN and CDR2 as SYDVKM. With V trimmed by 7 bases and J by 1 base, 6 bases remained unmatched. CDR3 in amino acids: CASIEGTGGSYEQYF. CDR3 bases: TGTGCCAGCATCGAAGGGACAGGGGGATCCTACGAGCAGTACTTC. The full variable domain, rest sourced from reference TRBV28 and TRBJ2-7, is DVKVTQSSRYLVKRTGEKVFLECVQDMDHENMFWYRQDPGLGLRLIYFSYDVKMKEKGDIPEGYSVSREKKERFSLILESASTNQTSMYLCASIEGTGGSYEQYFGPGTRLTVT.

This rearrangement joins TRBV2 to TRBJ1-5, with 9 bases fitting TRBD1. Per germline, CDR1 SNHLY and CDR2 FYNNEI. This CDR3 contains 12 residues. Germline trimming cut 10 bases from V and 7 bases from J; bases unmatched to any gene: 5. The CDR3 DNA reads TGTGCCACCACAGGGGGCGGGCAGCCCCAGCATTTT. Residues: CATTGGGQPQHF.

The V gene is TRBV2, the J gene TRBJ2-7; D call uncertain. The CDR3 is 15 residues long. The germline V and J ends were trimmed by 3 bases and 3 bases, with 15 bases remaining between them. Per germline, CDR1 SNHLY and CDR2 FYNNEI. Written as DNA, the CDR3 is TGTGCCAGCAGTGAGAGGAGAAAGGTGCGCTACGAGCAGTACTTC. This gives the protein CASSERRKVRYEQYF.

The V gene is TRBV11-3, the J gene TRBJ2-1; TRBD1 matches at 9 bases. J lost 9 bases, V lost 2 bases, and 5 bases had no gene match. The CDR3 consists of 14 residues. Germline V gene lookup returns CDR1 SGHNT and CDR2 YENEEA. The DNA for the CDR3 is TGTGCCAGCAGCTTAAAACAGGGGGCTGGTGAGCAGTTCTTC. The encoded protein is CASSLKQGAGEQFF. Full variable domain (remainder filled in from reference TRBV11-3 and TRBJ2-1): EAGVVQSPRYKIIEKKQPVAFWCNPISGHNTLYWYLQNLGQGPELLIRYENEEAVDDSQLPKDRFSAERLKGVDSTLKIQPAELGDSAVYLCASSLKQGAGEQFFGPGTRLTVL.

The chain combines TRBV4-1 with TRBJ2-5; maybe TRBD2 (5 bases). This CDR3 is 14 amino acids long. Trimming took 3 bases from V and 2 from J, leaving 10 bases between them. Germline CDR1 reads MGHRA; CDR2 reads YSYEKL. The CDR3 nucleotides read TGCGCCAGCAGCCATACCGCGGGTCAAGAGACCCAGTACTTC. Translated, it gives CASSHTAGQETQYF.

V usage is TRBV2 and J usage is TRBJ1-6, with D possibly matching TRBD1 (6 bases). The CDR3 has 15 residues. The germline CDR1 and CDR2 sequences are SNHLY and FYNNEI. V was pared by 7 bases and J by 3 bases, with 13 bases between. CDR3 DNA: TGTGCCAGCACTACGGGACAACTCTATAATTCACCCCTCCACTTT. Protein sequence: CASTTGQLYNSPLHF.

V usage is TRBV6-5 and J usage is TRBJ2-7, with 7 bases fitting TRBD1. This CDR3 has 14 amino acids. CDR1 and CDR2 (germline): MNHEY, SVGAGI. V shed 2 bases and J 3 bases; nucleotides not matched to a gene: 4. The CDR3 nucleotides are TGTGCCAGCAGTTACGGGGGACAGCGCTACGAGCAGTACTTC. Encoded protein: CASSYGGQRYEQYF.

The chain recombines TRBV18 with TRBJ1-4; D not certain. The CDR3 runs to 14 residues. Germline CDR1 and CDR2: KGHSH and LQKENI. V dropped 2 bases and J dropped 8 bases, with 12 bases sitting between them. The CDR3, as DNA: TGTGCCAGCTCACCAGGATCCGGGGTCGAAAAACTGTTTTTT. It specifies CASSPGSGVEKLFF.

The chain couples TRBV19 to TRBJ1-2; possible D gene TRBD1, 6 bases. V lost 1 base and J lost 3, with 9 bases in between. The CDR3 spans 14 residues. Germline V gene sequence: CDR1 LNHDA, CDR2 SQIVND (reference sequence). The DNA of the CDR3 is TGTGCCAGTAGTATAGGGACAGTTCACTATGGCTACACCTTC. Its protein product is CASSIGTVHYGYTF. Supplemented by reference TRBV19 and TRBJ1-2, the full variable domain reads DGGITQSPKYLFRKEGQNVTLSCEQNLNHDAMYWYRQDPGQGLRLIYYSQIVNDFQKGDIAEGYSVSREKKESFPLTVTSAQKNPTAFYLCASSIGTVHYGYTFGSGTRLTVV.

This sequence joins TRBV5-4 and TRBJ2-3; 7 bases agree with TRBD2. Germline lookup yields CDR1 SGHNT and CDR2 YYREEE (reference sequence). The CDR3 is made up of 15 amino acids. V was clipped by 1 base and J by 1 base; unmatched bases: 3. The CDR3, as DNA: TGTGCCAGCAGCTTGAGCGGGACTGGCACAGATACGCAGTATTTT. It is translated as CASSLSGTGTDTQYF.

Worth noting for this clone: The same CDR3 can be traced to other DNA sequences in this sample. The chain carries TRBV7-9 and TRBJ2-7, with D tentatively TRBD1 (6 bases). V lost 3 bases and J 3 bases, leaving 9 bases between the germline ends. The germline V gene encodes CDR1 SEHNR and CDR2 FQNEAQ (reference sequence). The CDR3 has 13 amino acids. The CDR3 is CASSFGQNYEQYF. CDR3 DNA: TGTGCCAGCAGCTTCGGACAGAACTACGAGCAGTACTTC.

The V call is TRBV6-6, the J call TRBJ1-4; 9 bases are a match to TRBD1. Germline V gives CDR1 MNHNY, CDR2 SVGAGI (reference sequence). The trim removed 4 bases at V and 4 bases at J, leaving 1 base unmatched. The CDR3 runs 14 residues. The DNA of the CDR3 is TGTGCCAGCAGTTTGGGACAGGGTAATGAAAAACTGTTTTTT. Its translation: CASSLGQGNEKLFF.

V and J are TRBV6-1 and TRBJ2-4, with 10 bases identical to TRBD1. The CDR3 contains 16 residues. V lost 4 bases, J lost 8 bases, and 11 bases stayed unmatched. CDR1 and CDR2 (germline): MNHNS, SASEGT. This CDR3 is CASSGGTGAPKDIQYF. CDR3 DNA sequence: TGTGCCAGCAGTGGAGGGACAGGGGCCCCGAAGGACATTCAGTACTTC.

This chain uses TRBV27 with TRBJ2-3; TRBD1 might be the D (6 bases). Germline V gene sequence: CDR1 MNHEY, CDR2 SMNVEV (reference sequence). V lost 5 bases to trimming and J lost 4 bases, with 13 bases between them. This CDR3 region has 14 residues. CDR3 in amino acids: CASSIRGEADTQYF. In DNA form, the CDR3 reads TGTGCCAGCAGTATCAGGGGTGAGGCAGATACGCAGTATTTT.

V is TRBV10-3 and J is TRBJ2-7; TRBD1 aligns across 10 bases. Per germline, CDR1 ENHRY and CDR2 SYGVKD. The junction had 11 bases not matched to a gene; V was cut back by 0 bases and J by 9 bases. The CDR3 has 16 residues. DNA for the CDR3: TGTGCCATCAGTGAGTCGTTTGGGACAGGGGAACTCGGGCAGTACTTC. This encodes CAISESFGTGELGQYF.

CDR3 in DNA: TGTGCCAGCAGAGATGGGACAGGCTACAATGAGCAGTTCTTC. Amino acid sequence: CASRDGTGYNEQFF. The genes are TRBV2 and TRBJ2-1; TRBD1 matches at 8 bases. This CDR3 spans 14 amino acids. CDR1 SNHLY and CDR2 FYNNEI come from the germline V gene. Losses at the gene ends were 6 bases for V and 3 bases for J; bases not matched to a gene: 4.

The V and J genes are TRBV25-1 and TRBJ1-1; 8 positions agree with TRBD1. After removal of 3 bases from V and 7 bases from J, the junction contained 7 bases not matched to a gene. This CDR3 has 14 amino acids. Germline-derived CDR1 and CDR2 are MGHDK and SYGVNS. CDR3 residues: CASSDYDRGGEAFF. The CDR3 region has the DNA TGTGCCAGCAGTGATTACGACAGGGGCGGTGAAGCTTTCTTT.

As regards this clone: The sample has other DNA sequences that encode this CDR3 too. The chain recombines TRBV5-1 with TRBJ2-5; 13 bases match TRBD2. Looked up from germline, CDR1 is SGHRS and CDR2 is YFSETQ. The CDR3 runs to 15 residues. J was trimmed by 2 bases and V by 4 bases; bases with no gene match: 2. The CDR3 DNA sequence: TGCGCCAGCAGCAAGGGACTAGCGGGACAAGAGACCCAGTACTTC. It translates to CASSKGLAGQETQYF.

In its sample, this clone was seen once. The chain is built from TRBV30 and TRBJ1-5, with a weak D call TRBD1 (6 bases). In germline, CDR1 is GTSNPN, CDR2 SVGIG (reference sequence). V lost 5 bases to trimming and J lost 3 bases, with 11 bases between them. CDR3 length equals 13 residues. Here the CDR3 DNA reads TGTGCCTGGTCAGGGGTACCCAATCAGCCCCAGCATTTT. It codes for CAWSGVPNQPQHF.